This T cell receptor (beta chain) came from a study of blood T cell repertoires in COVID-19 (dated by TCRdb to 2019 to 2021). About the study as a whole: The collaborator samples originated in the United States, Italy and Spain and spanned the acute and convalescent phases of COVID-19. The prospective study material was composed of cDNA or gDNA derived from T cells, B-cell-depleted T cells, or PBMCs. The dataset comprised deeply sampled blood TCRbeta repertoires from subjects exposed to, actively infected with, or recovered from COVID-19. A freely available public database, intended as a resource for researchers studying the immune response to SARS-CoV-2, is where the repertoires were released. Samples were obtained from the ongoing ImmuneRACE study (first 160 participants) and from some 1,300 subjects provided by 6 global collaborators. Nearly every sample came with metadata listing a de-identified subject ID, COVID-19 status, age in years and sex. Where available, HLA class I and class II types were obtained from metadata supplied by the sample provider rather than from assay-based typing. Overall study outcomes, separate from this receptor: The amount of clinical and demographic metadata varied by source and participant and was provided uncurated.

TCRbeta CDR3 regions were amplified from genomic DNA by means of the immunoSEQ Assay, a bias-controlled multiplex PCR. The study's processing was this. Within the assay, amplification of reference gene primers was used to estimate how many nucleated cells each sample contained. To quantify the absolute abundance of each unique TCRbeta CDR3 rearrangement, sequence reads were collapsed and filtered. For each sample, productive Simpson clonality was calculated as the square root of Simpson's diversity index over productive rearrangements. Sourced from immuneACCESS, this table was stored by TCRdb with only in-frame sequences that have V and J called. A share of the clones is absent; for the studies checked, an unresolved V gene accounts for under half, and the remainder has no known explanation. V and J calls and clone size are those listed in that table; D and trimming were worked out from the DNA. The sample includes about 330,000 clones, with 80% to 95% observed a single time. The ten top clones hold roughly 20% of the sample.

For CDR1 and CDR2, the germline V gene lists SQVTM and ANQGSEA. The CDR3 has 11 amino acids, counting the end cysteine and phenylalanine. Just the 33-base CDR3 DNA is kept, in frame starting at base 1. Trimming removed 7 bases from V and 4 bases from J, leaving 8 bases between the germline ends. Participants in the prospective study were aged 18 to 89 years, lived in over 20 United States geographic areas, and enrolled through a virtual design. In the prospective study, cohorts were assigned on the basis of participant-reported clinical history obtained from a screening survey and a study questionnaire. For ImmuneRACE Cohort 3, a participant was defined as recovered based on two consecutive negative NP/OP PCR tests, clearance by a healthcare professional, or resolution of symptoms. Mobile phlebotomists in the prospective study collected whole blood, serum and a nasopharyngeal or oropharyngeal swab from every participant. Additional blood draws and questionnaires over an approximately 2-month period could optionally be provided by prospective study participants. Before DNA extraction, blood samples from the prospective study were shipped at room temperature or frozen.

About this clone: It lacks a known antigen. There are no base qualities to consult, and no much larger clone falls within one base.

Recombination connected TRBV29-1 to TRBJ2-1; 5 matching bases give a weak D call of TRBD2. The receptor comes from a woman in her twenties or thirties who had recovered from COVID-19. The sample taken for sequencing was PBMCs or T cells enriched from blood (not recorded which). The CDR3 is CSGSEYNEQFF. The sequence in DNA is TGCAGCGGTAGCGAGTACAATGAGCAGTTCTTC.